The 21 T cell receptor beta chains below were found in one sample sequenced in a study of early T cells in non-severe SARS-CoV-2 infection (dated by TCRdb to the early 2020s). To prepare the library, 5' RACE was applied. Sequencer: NextSeq 500. The raw public reads went through TCRdb reprocessing: fastp at Q25, MiXCR clone calling, in-frame beta chains kept. Each record represents a unique CDR3 protein, reported with the most common genes and DNA among its rows. The sample includes more than 95,000 distinct CDR3 sequences, with more than 13% observed a single time. 21% of the sample comes from the top ten. Specimen: whole blood. These TCRs come from an adult who was a healthcare worker with PCR-confirmed SARS-CoV-2 infection or an uninfected control (not recorded which).

This chain connects TRBV24-1 to TRBJ2-1; TRBD2 agrees at 7 bases. J lost 0 bases, V lost 5 bases, and 6 bases had no gene match. CDR1 KGHDR and CDR2 SFDVKD come from the germline V gene. This CDR3 has 16 residues. CDR3 loop: CATSGPGGSSYNEQFF. DNA for the CDR3: TGTGCCACCAGTGGTCCGGGGGGTAGCTCCTACAATGAGCAGTTCTTC.

This clonotype was detected a few times. The chain has TRBV25-1 and TRBJ2-1; 8 bases line up with TRBD2. Germline CDR1 is MGHDK and CDR2 is SYGVNS. The CDR3 loop spans 13 amino acids. J lost 9 bases, V lost 6 bases, and 7 bases had no gene match. CDR3 residues: CASSPGTRTEQFF. CDR3 DNA sequence: TGTGCCAGCAGCCCGGGGACTAGGACTGAGCAGTTCTTC.

This clonotype came up a few times. This chain uses TRBV10-3 with TRBJ1-6; D is unclear. Trimming pared 8 bases from V and 5 bases from J, leaving 10 bases between. Germline CDR1 and CDR2: ENHRY and SYGVKD. CDR3 length: 13 residues. This chain's CDR3 is CAIARNDNSPLHF. The CDR3 DNA reads TGTGCCATCGCTCGGAACGATAATTCACCCCTCCACTTT.

The gene calls are TRBV6-1 and TRBJ2-3; D unresolved. The germline V and J ends were trimmed by 6 bases and 0 bases, with 13 bases remaining between them. Per germline, CDR1 MNHNS and CDR2 SASEGT. The CDR3 covers 15 residues. The CDR3 loop is CASRGLLASTDTQYF. In DNA, the CDR3 is TGTGCCAGCAGAGGATTGTTAGCTAGCACAGATACGCAGTATTTT.

This clonotype has a handful of counts. Germline is not matched at one junction end, which may reflect a read error. The rearrangement uses TRBV6-4 and TRBJ1-1, with D unresolved. CDR1 and CDR2 from the germline V gene are MRHNA and SNTAGT. The CDR3 has 11 residues. CDR3 sequence: CATSAWVEAFF. In DNA, the CDR3 is TGTGCCACCAGTGCTTGGGTTGAAGCTTTCTTT.

Turning to this clonotype: A much larger clone lies one base from this, so it may be a read error. The V gene is TRBV12-3 or TRBV12-4, the J gene TRBJ2-3; D gene ambiguous. The CDR3 loop spans 11 amino acids. The chain's CDR3 is CDSSFGDTQYF. The CDR3, as DNA: TGTGACAGCAGTTTTGGAGATACGCAGTATTTT.

This clonotype appeared many times. The chain combines TRBV7-3 with TRBJ1-3; D gene ambiguous. This CDR3 comprises 13 residues. CDR1 SGHTA and CDR2 FQGTGA come from the germline V gene. Trimming shortened V by 2 bases and J by 4 bases, and 6 bases separated the two germline ends. CDR3 DNA sequence: TGTGCCAGCAGCTTACTATCCGGAAACACCATATATTTT. It yields the protein CASSLLSGNTIYF.

The gene calls are TRBV20-1 and TRBJ2-3; tentatively, D is TRBD2 (6 bases). This CDR3 is 14 amino acids long. Trimming removed 5 bases at V and 0 bases at J, with 12 bases between. Germline V gene sequence: CDR1 DFQATT, CDR2 SNEGSKA (reference sequence). This CDR3 is CSAQLAASTDTQYF. The CDR3 coding sequence is TGCAGTGCTCAACTAGCAGCTAGCACAGATACGCAGTATTTT.

A few counts support this clonotype. The chain is built from TRBV30 and TRBJ1-1; a weak D match, TRBD1 (6 bases). This CDR3 contains 12 residues. Germline values: CDR1 GTSNPN, CDR2 SVGIG (reference sequence). V lost 7 bases and J lost 0, with 9 bases in between. The CDR3 DNA reads as TGTGCCTTGACAGGCTTGAACACTGAAGCTTTCTTT. This codes for CALTGLNTEAFF.

This clonotype was counted only a few times. The J gene is TRBJ1-1, the V gene TRBV5-1, with a possible D match to TRBD1 (6 bases). V dropped 2 bases and J dropped 3 bases, with 8 bases sitting between them. This CDR3 comprises 13 residues. The germline CDR1 and CDR2 sequences are SGHRS and YFSETQ. The CDR3 bases are TGCGCCAGCAGCTTAAAGGGGGACACTGAAGCTTTCTTT. This translates into CASSLKGDTEAFF. The full variable domain, rest sourced from reference TRBV5-1 and TRBJ1-1, is KAGVTQTPRYLIKTRGQQVTLSCSPISGHRSVSWYQQTPGQGLQFLFEYFSETQRNKGNFPGRFSGRQFSNSRSEMNVSTLELGDSALYLCASSLKGDTEAFFGQGTRLTVV.

This clonotype was found a few times. An end of the junction does not agree with germline; a read error may underlie this. The genes are TRBV5-1 and TRBJ1-1, with D unclear. Germline-derived CDR1 and CDR2 are SGHRS and YFSETQ. The CDR3 totals 12 residues. CDR3 nucleotide sequence: TGCGCCAGCAGATTGGTGGACACTGAAGCTTTCTTT. Its translation: CASRLVDTEAFF.

This clonotype showed up just a few times. The chain combines TRBV15 with TRBJ2-1; 7 positions agree with TRBD1. This CDR3 has 12 amino acids. Germline CDR1 and CDR2: LNHNV and YYDKDF (reference sequence). The junction had 7 bases not matched to a gene; V was cut back by 10 bases and J by 7 bases. In nucleotides, the CDR3 is TGTGCCATCACCGGGACAGCAAATGAGCAGTTCTTC. Translated: CAITGTANEQFF.

This clonotype came up a few times. J is TRBJ1-6 and V is TRBV12-3 or TRBV12-4; D is unclear. The V gene lost 1 base and the J gene lost 14 bases, with 9 bases spanning the gap. The CDR3 contains 12 residues. CDR3 DNA: TGTGCCAGCAGTTTAGTTGGAGGGACCCTCCACTTT. It encodes CASSLVGGTLHF.

The chain couples TRBV19 to TRBJ1-5; TRBD1 matches 10 bases. Germline CDR1 reads LNHDA; CDR2 reads SQIVND (reference sequence). V shed 10 bases, J shed 3 bases, and the junction held 6 bases outside the gene matches. The CDR3 has 14 residues. The CDR3 reads CATADRGYNQPQHF. The CDR3 nucleotides read TGTGCCACGGCGGACAGGGGGTACAATCAGCCCCAGCATTTT.

The V gene is TRBV19, the J gene TRBJ1-5; TRBD1 might be the D (6 bases). CDR3 length: 15 amino acids. Deletions cut 4 bases from V and 4 bases from J, with 14 bases between. The germline V gene encodes CDR1 LNHDA and CDR2 SQIVND (reference sequence). CDR3 in DNA: TGTGCCAGTAGTACGAGCTGGGGGACAAATCAGCCCCAGCATTTT. Translated, it gives CASSTSWGTNQPQHF.

Many counts were recorded for this clonotype. The chain links TRBV7-2 to TRBJ1-1, with unresolved D. The CDR3 covers 18 residues. The germline V gene has CDR1 SGHTA and CDR2 FQGNSA. Trimming left V 6 bases short and J 0 bases short, with 23 bases between. The CDR3 spells CASRAEDHPSNMNTEAFF. DNA of the CDR3: TGTGCCAGCAGGGCTGAGGACCACCCCTCGAATATGAACACTGAAGCTTTCTTT.

This clonotype was observed a handful of times. Here the CDR3 DNA reads TGTGCCAGCAGCAAGGACAAGTACTATGGCTACACCTTC. Its translation is CASSKDKYYGYTF. The rearrangement joins TRBV6-1 to TRBJ1-2; TRBD1 is a possible D gene (5 bases). CDR1 is MNHNS and CDR2 is SASEGT in the germline V gene. V lost 6 bases to trimming and J lost 3 bases, with 11 bases between them. The CDR3 sequence is 13 residues long.

The chain employs TRBV10-3 and TRBJ2-7; D assignment may be TRBD1 or TRBD2 (5 bases each). V dropped 6 bases and J dropped 6 bases, with 12 bases sitting between them. The CDR3 runs to 12 residues. Germline CDR1 reads ENHRY; CDR2 reads SYGVKD. The CDR3 protein is CAIRTGTGEQYF. DNA for the CDR3: TGTGCCATCAGGACTGGGACCGGCGAGCAGTACTTC.

This clonotype was seen repeatedly, ten times or more. This chain uses TRBV12-3 or TRBV12-4 with TRBJ2-1; D unresolved. The CDR3 runs 14 residues. The ends were cut back, 3 bases at V and 1 base at J, with 7 bases in the middle. As DNA, the CDR3 is TGTGCCAGCAGTTTGCCCGCTTCCTACAATGAGCAGTTCTTC. Protein sequence: CASSLPASYNEQFF.

This clonotype showed up just a few times. CDR3 protein: CASSAHIAGAQITQYF. The CDR3, as DNA: TGTGCCAGCAGCGCCCATATAGCGGGGGCACAGATCACGCAGTATTTT. This chain uses TRBV9 with TRBJ2-3; TRBD2 aligns across 9 bases. The trim removed 3 bases at V and 9 bases at J, leaving 14 bases unmatched. The CDR3 runs to 16 residues. Germline CDR1 SGDLS, CDR2 YYNGEE.

The chain recombines TRBV12-3 or TRBV12-4 with TRBJ2-1; D uncertain. V was shortened by 4 bases and J by 10 bases, with 11 bases between the two germline ends. The CDR3 is 12 residues long. CDR3 region: CASSSQLGEQFF. In DNA, the CDR3 is TGTGCCAGCAGTTCCCAGCTGGGAGAGCAGTTCTTC.